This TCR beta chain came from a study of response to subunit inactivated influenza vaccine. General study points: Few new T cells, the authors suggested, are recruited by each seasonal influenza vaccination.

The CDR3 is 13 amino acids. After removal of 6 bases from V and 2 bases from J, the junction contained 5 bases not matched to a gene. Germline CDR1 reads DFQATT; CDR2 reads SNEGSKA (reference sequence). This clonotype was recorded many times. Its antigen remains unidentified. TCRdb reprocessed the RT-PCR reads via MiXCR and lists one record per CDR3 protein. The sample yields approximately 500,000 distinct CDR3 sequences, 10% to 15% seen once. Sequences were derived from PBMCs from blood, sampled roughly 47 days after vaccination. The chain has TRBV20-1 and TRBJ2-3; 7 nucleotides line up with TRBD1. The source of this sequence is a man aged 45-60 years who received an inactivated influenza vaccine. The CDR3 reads CSAPGQHTDTQYF. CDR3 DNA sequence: TGCAGTGCACCGGGACAGCACACAGATACGCAGTATTTT.